This T cell receptor (beta chain) comes out of a study of T cell changes during pregnancy in multiple sclerosis. Only in-frame clones appear in the TCRdb table, and some are missing; sequencing was by immunoSEQ multiplex PCR. The profile covers roughly 43,000 clones, with under 95% appearing a single time and roughly 0.67% taken by the ten largest. The input for sequencing was CD4+ T cells from peripheral blood mononuclear cells, taken in the third trimester of pregnancy. The receptor comes from a female donor with multiple sclerosis, enrolled in a pregnancy study.

CDR3 nucleotide sequence: TGTGCCAGCAGCAGGGACTCGAGCTCCTACAATGAGCAGTTCTTC. Encoded protein: CASSRDSSSYNEQFF. The gene calls are TRBV5-5 and TRBJ2-1; D perhaps matches TRBD2 (6 bases). CDR3 size: 15 residues. The germline V gene encodes CDR1 SGHKS and CDR2 YYEKEE (reference sequence). V shed 4 bases and J shed 0 bases, with 11 bases lying between them.